The source of this T cell receptor (beta chain) is a study of regulatory T cells in long-lasting Graves disease. Time point given: newly diagnosed GD, antithyroid drugs for less than 3 months. Making the TCR library involved RNA that had been extracted from PBMCs. Germline V gene data show CDR1 as SGHTA and CDR2 as FQGTGA. V shed 5 bases and J shed 6 bases, with 13 bases lying between them. The CDR3 is made up of 14 amino acids. Sequencing libraries for TCR beta were prepared with iRepertoire HTBI primers and Arm-PCR of CDR3 regions. TCRdb reprocessed the multiplex PCR reads via MiXCR and lists one record per CDR3 protein. The data show 410,000 or so distinct CDR3 sequences, with more than 13% seen just once and 16% held by the top ten. A few counts support this clonotype. The same data also went into a second study, on T cells in Graves' hyperthyroidism and ophthalmopathy.

The sequence was obtained from a woman aged 25 to 45 with Graves disease. This specimen consisted of peripheral blood mononuclear cells (PBMCs), obtained at new diagnosis, from a patient treated with antithyroid drugs. The chain has TRBV7-3 and TRBJ2-2, with D unresolved. CDR3 protein: CASSPLAIPGELFF. CDR3 coding DNA: TGTGCCAGCAGCCCCTTAGCCATCCCCGGGGAGCTGTTTTTT. Full variable domain (missing parts from reference TRBV7-3 and TRBJ2-2): GAGVSQTPSNKVTEKGKYVELRCDPISGHTALYWYRQSLGQGPEFLIYFQGTGAADDSGLPNDRFFAVRPEGSVSTLKIQRTERGDSAVYLCASSPLAIPGELFFGEGSRLTVL.